These 11 T cell receptor beta chains came from one sample sequenced in a study of blood T cell repertoires in COVID-19. Clones were sequenced by immunoSEQ multiplex PCR, and TCRdb holds only the in-frame ones, with some missing. The sample yields roughly 230,000 clones, roughly nine tenths seen once. The sample consisted of peripheral blood. These receptors were collected from a woman between 40 and 50 years old who had recovered from COVID-19.

The chain combines TRBV7-2 with TRBJ2-3; maybe TRBD2 (5 bases). Germline loops: CDR1 SGHTA, CDR2 FQGNSA. This CDR3 spans 13 amino acids. As DNA, the CDR3 is TGTGCTTCCGGGGTACCCAGCACAGATACGCAGTATTTT. Protein sequence: CASGVPSTDTQYF.

The rearrangement uses TRBV9 and TRBJ2-1, with TRBD2 identical over 11 bases. The germline CDR1 and CDR2 sequences are SGDLS and YYNGEE. The CDR3 spans 18 residues. V gave up 3 bases and J gave up 3 bases; unmatched junction bases: 11. This CDR3 reads CASSEGTQTSGVYNEQFF. The CDR3, as DNA: TGTGCCAGCAGCGAGGGAACTCAGACTAGCGGGGTCTACAATGAGCAGTTCTTC.

The V call is TRBV30, the J call TRBJ1-6; D might be TRBD1 (6 bases). The CDR3 length is 13 residues. Germline assignment: CDR1 GTSNPN and CDR2 SVGIG (reference sequence). V lost 5 bases to trimming and J lost 10 bases, with 15 bases between them. The chain's CDR3 is CAWVGGGRSPLHF. The CDR3 nucleotides read TGTGCCTGGGTCGGGGGGGGCCGGTCACCCCTCCACTTT.

V gene TRBV5-8 combines with J gene TRBJ2-1, with TRBD1 identical over 7 bases. The length of the CDR3 is 15 residues. The germline CDR1 and CDR2 sequences are SGHTS and YDEGEE. J gave up 7 bases and V 4 bases, and 11 bases lay outside the gene matches. In DNA form, the CDR3 reads TGTGCCAGCAGCCCTGGGGTCGGGACAGCTAATGAGCAGTTCTTC. Its protein product is CASSPGVGTANEQFF. The full variable domain, rest sourced from reference TRBV5-8 and TRBJ2-1, is EAGVTQSPTHLIKTRGQQATLRCSPISGHTSVYWYQQALGLGLQFLLWYDEGEERNRGNFPPRFSGRQFPNYSSELNVNALELEDSALYLCASSPGVGTANEQFFGPGTRLTVL.

The V and J genes are TRBV19 and TRBJ2-3; D unresolved. Germline lookup yields CDR1 LNHDA and CDR2 SQIVND (reference sequence). CDR3 length: 14 residues. V was shortened by 1 base and J by 0 bases, with 5 bases between the two germline ends. The CDR3 sequence: CASSIGLSTDTQYF. CDR3 in DNA: TGTGCCAGTAGTATAGGGCTTAGCACAGATACGCAGTATTTT.

Worth noting for this clone: The sample holds other DNA sequences that translate to the same CDR3. The chain is built from TRBV11-3 and TRBJ1-1, with D perhaps matching TRBD1 (5 bases). The CDR3 spans 14 residues. V lost 1 base to trimming and J lost 3 bases, with 9 bases between them. Germline CDR1 reads SGHNT; CDR2 reads YENEEA. The chain's CDR3 is CASSLGQGYTEAFF. The CDR3 coding sequence is TGTGCCAGCAGCTTAGGTCAGGGCTACACTGAAGCTTTCTTT. The variable domain in full, completed from reference TRBV11-3 and TRBJ1-1, reads EAGVVQSPRYKIIEKKQPVAFWCNPISGHNTLYWYLQNLGQGPELLIRYENEEAVDDSQLPKDRFSAERLKGVDSTLKIQPAELGDSAVYLCASSLGQGYTEAFFGQGTRLTVV.

The rearrangement uses TRBV7-3 and TRBJ1-1, with D possibly being TRBD1 (5 bases). The length of the CDR3 is 15 residues. CDR1 and CDR2 (germline): SGHTA, FQGTGA. V was pared by 2 bases and J by 1 base, with 11 bases between. CDR3 sequence reads: CASSLVGQRNTEAFF. The CDR3 DNA is TGTGCCAGCAGCTTAGTTGGACAACGGAACACTGAAGCTTTCTTT.

Only one count was recorded for this clone. J is TRBJ1-3 and V is TRBV28, with a weak D call TRBD1 (5 bases). In germline, CDR1 is MDHEN, CDR2 SYDVKM. The CDR3 spans 17 residues. V was pared by 5 bases and J by 0 bases, with 17 bases between. CDR3 in amino acids: CASSPPGEGLSGNTIYF. The CDR3 DNA reads as TGTGCCAGCAGTCCACCGGGAGAGGGGCTCTCTGGAAACACCATATATTTT.

The CDR3, as DNA: TGTGTCAGAAGCCCCCGGGGAGGGGCCTACGAGCAGTACTTC. It codes for CVRSPRGGAYEQYF. The chain employs TRBV7-5 and TRBJ2-7; the table's D gene call, TRBD2, was not cross checked with the DNA. TRBV7-5 is noted as a pseudogene. The CDR3 is 14 amino acids.

To note about this clone: The same CDR3 arises from other DNA sequences in this sample as well. This chain joins TRBV12-3 or TRBV12-4 and TRBJ1-2; D remains unclear. V lost 5 bases and J 4 bases, leaving 8 bases between the germline ends. The CDR3 has 12 amino acids. CDR3 in DNA: TGTGCCAGCAGTCCCGAGTCCTATGGCTACACCTTC. It codes for CASSPESYGYTF.

The V gene is TRBV30, the J gene TRBJ1-1; D gene unclear. The CDR3 has 11 residues. The V and J ends lost 3 bases and 0 bases respectively, with 2 bases between them. Germline V CDR1 and CDR2: GTSNPN, SVGIG (reference sequence). CDR3 protein: CAWSLNTEAFF. DNA for the CDR3: TGTGCCTGGAGCTTGAACACTGAAGCTTTCTTT.